This T cell receptor (beta chain) was captured in a study of blood T cell repertoires in COVID-19. This CDR3 is 14 amino acids long. J lost 3 bases, V lost 7 bases, and 7 bases had no gene match. From germline, CDR1 is MNHEY and CDR2 SMNVEV (reference sequence). Libraries were prepared by immunoSEQ multiplex PCR; TCRdb keeps only in-frame clonotypes and omits some of them. The table records a few hundred thousand clones, just under 90% of them present only once. The TCR sequence derives from a woman in her 30s with COVID-19, enrolled during active disease. The sequencing input was peripheral blood. The chain employs TRBV27 and TRBJ2-3, with 7 bases aligning to TRBD2. The CDR3 DNA sequence: TGTGCCAGCAAAAGGGGACTACGGACAGATACGCAGTATTTT. Protein: CASKRGLRTDTQYF.